The 25 T cell receptor beta chains listed next were all sequenced from one sample in a study of blood T cell repertoires in COVID-19. Measured with immunoSEQ multiplex PCR; TCRdb has only the in-frame clones, and not every one. Of roughly 57,000 clones listed, approximately 90% are singletons. The sequenced sample was peripheral blood. Receptors were obtained from a man aged 80 or over with acute or convalescent COVID-19.

V and J are TRBV27 and TRBJ2-5; tentatively, D is TRBD2 (6 bases). CDR3 size: 13 residues. V gave up 3 bases and J gave up 4 bases, with 9 bases separating them. Per the germline V gene, CDR1 is MNHEY and CDR2 is SMNVEV (reference sequence). CDR3 sequence: CASSFRERETQYF. The CDR3 region has the DNA TGTGCCAGCAGTTTCCGGGAGAGAGAGACCCAGTACTTC.

This clone was detected once. This chain uses TRBV2 with TRBJ1-2; D perhaps matches TRBD1 (5 bases). The V end lost 3 bases, the J end lost 3 bases, and 14 bases lay between the germline ends. The germline gives CDR1 SNHLY, CDR2 FYNNEI. This CDR3 region has 15 residues. Here the CDR3 reads CASSEGQGGHYGYTF. In DNA form, the CDR3 reads TGTGCCAGCAGTGAGGGTCAGGGCGGTCACTATGGCTACACCTTC. The entire variable domain, with the rest obtained from reference TRBV2 and TRBJ1-2, is as follows: EPEVTQTPSHQVTQMGQEVILRCVPISNHLYFYWYRQILGQKVEFLVSFYNNEISEKSEIFDDQFSVERPDGSNFTLKIRSTKLEDSAMYFCASSEGQGGHYGYTFGSGTRLTVV.

The rearrangement links TRBV29-1 to TRBJ2-3, with TRBD1 matching 8 bases. V shed 4 bases and J 6 bases; nucleotides not matched to a gene: 6. Germline V CDR1 and CDR2: SQVTM, ANQGSEA. This CDR3 region has 13 residues. CDR3 nucleotide sequence: TGCAGCGTTGGTCAGGGGGCGCGGGATACGCAGTATTTT. This sequence encodes CSVGQGARDTQYF.

This clone was counted between two and nine times. This rearrangement joins TRBV5-1 to TRBJ2-7; 10 nucleotides line up with TRBD1. Germline CDR1 is SGHRS and CDR2 is YFSETQ. Trimming removed 4 bases from V and 5 bases from J; junction bases left unmatched: 6. The CDR3 loop spans 14 amino acids. Here the CDR3 DNA reads TGCGCCAGCAGCCGAGGACAGGGGGTCAACGAGCAGTACTTC. This translates into CASSRGQGVNEQYF.

This clone came up once. The chain joins TRBV3-1 (or the pseudogene TRBV3-2) to TRBJ1-1; D uncertain. CDR3 length: 14 amino acids. The V and J ends lost 7 bases and 5 bases respectively, with 17 bases between them. Germline V lookup: CDR1 LGHDT, CDR2 YNNKEL (reference sequence). The CDR3 sequence: CASTSRGWDTEAFF. In DNA, the CDR3 is TGTGCCAGCACGAGTCGGGGTTGGGATACTGAAGCTTTCTTT.

This chain connects TRBV7-6 to TRBJ1-4; D ambiguous. V lost 5 bases, J lost 0 bases, and 10 bases lay in between. Germline CDR1 SGHVS, CDR2 FNYEAQ. The CDR3 spans 15 residues. The CDR3 region has the DNA TGTGCCAGCAGCAGGAGCAGTTCAACTAATGAAAAACTGTTTTTT. Protein product: CASSRSSSTNEKLFF.

This clone appeared a single time. The chain joins TRBV29-1 to TRBJ1-1; 7 bases map to TRBD1. The J segment lost 5 bases and the V segment lost 5 bases, leaving 5 bases of the junction unmatched. CDR1 is SQVTM and CDR2 is ANQGSEA in the germline V gene. The CDR3 spans 12 residues. The CDR3 here is CSVTGEETEAFF. The CDR3 DNA is TGCAGCGTTACAGGGGAGGAGACTGAAGCTTTCTTT.

V gene TRBV6-1 combines with J gene TRBJ1-1, with TRBD1 as a possible D gene (5 bases). CDR1 is MNHNS and CDR2 is SASEGT in the germline V gene. Deletions cut 1 base from V and 1 base from J, with 13 bases between. The CDR3 contains 16 residues. The CDR3 DNA reads TGTGCCAGCAGTGAAGTTGGGGCGAAGGGGAACACTGAAGCTTTCTTT. Translating gives CASSEVGAKGNTEAFF.

The rearrangement uses TRBV15 and TRBJ2-7, with D uncertain. Germline V lookup: CDR1 LNHNV, CDR2 YYDKDF (reference sequence). The germline V and J ends were trimmed by 1 base and 3 bases, with 7 bases remaining between them. This CDR3 region has 13 residues. CDR3 sequence reads: CATSRGRSYEQYF. The CDR3 DNA is TGTGCCACCAGCAGAGGACGGAGCTACGAGCAGTACTTC.

V is TRBV6-5 and J is TRBJ2-7, with D perhaps TRBD2 (6 bases). The germline V gene has CDR1 MNHEY and CDR2 SVGAGI. This CDR3 has 15 residues. Trimming cost V 2 bases and J 0 bases, with 11 bases left between them. The CDR3 is CASSYGGVVSYEQYF. The CDR3 DNA reads TGTGCCAGCAGTTACGGAGGGGTGGTCTCCTACGAGCAGTACTTC.

The chain is built from TRBV18 and TRBJ1-2; D not resolved. The CDR3 is made up of 15 amino acids. Trimming removed 3 bases at V and 4 bases at J, with 15 bases between. From germline, CDR1 is KGHSH and CDR2 LQKENI. As DNA, the CDR3 is TGTGCCAGCTCACCCAGCGGAACCAACTCCTATGGCTACACCTTC. This encodes CASSPSGTNSYGYTF.

V is TRBV11-3 and J is TRBJ1-1; D is possibly TRBD1 (5 bases). The CDR3 runs to 12 residues. The germline V gene has CDR1 SGHNT and CDR2 YENEEA. The V and J ends lost 1 base and 11 bases respectively, with 11 bases between them. CDR3 amino acids: CASSLAAGRAFF. CDR3 nucleotides: TGTGCCAGCAGCTTAGCCGCAGGGAGGGCTTTCTTT.

This chain uses TRBV7-2 with TRBJ1-2; tentative D call: TRBD1 (5 bases). Trimming left V 3 bases short and J 7 bases short, with 15 bases between. Germline loops: CDR1 SGHTA, CDR2 FQGNSA. The CDR3 contains 14 residues. CDR3 bases: TGTGCCAGCAGCTTGCGGCAGGGCGAGGCTGGCTACACCTTC. It codes for CASSLRQGEAGYTF.

V usage is TRBV4-2 and J usage is TRBJ1-4, with TRBD1 matching 11 bases. The V segment lost 3 bases and the J segment 7 bases; nucleotides outside the gene matches: 1. There are 14 residues in the CDR3. The germline CDR1 and CDR2 sequences are LGHNA and YNFKEQ. CDR3 sequence: CASSQGTGGEKLFF. DNA for the CDR3: TGTGCCAGCAGCCAGGGGACAGGGGGTGAAAAACTGTTTTTT.

J is TRBJ1-1 and V is TRBV2; D may be TRBD1 (6 bases). V was cut by 3 bases and J by 0 bases, with 11 bases left in between. Germline values: CDR1 SNHLY, CDR2 FYNNEI. The CDR3 loop spans 15 amino acids. The CDR3: CASSEAGAMNTEAFF. The CDR3 coding sequence is TGTGCCAGCAGTGAGGCAGGGGCGATGAACACTGAAGCTTTCTTT.

The rearrangement links TRBV28 to TRBJ1-2, with D uncertain. The CDR3 has 11 residues. Trimming took off 4 bases at V and 3 bases at J, with 3 bases between the two ends. CDR1 is MDHEN, CDR2 SYDVKM, per germline. Here the CDR3 reads CASSSDYGYTF. In DNA form, the CDR3 reads TGTGCCAGCAGTTCGGACTATGGCTACACCTTC.

This clone was recorded a few times. CDR3 coding DNA: TGTGCCTGGGAACAGATGGTGGATAATTCACCCCTCCACTTT. This gives the protein CAWEQMVDNSPLHF. The rearrangement links TRBV30 to TRBJ1-6; no clear D. Trimming stripped 5 bases from V and 5 bases from J, with 13 bases between. The germline V gene has CDR1 GTSNPN and CDR2 SVGIG (reference sequence). The CDR3 totals 14 residues.

The rearrangement links TRBV7-8 to TRBJ2-7, with D perhaps TRBD1 (6 bases). V lost 1 base and J 2 bases, leaving 9 bases between the germline ends. Germline V gives CDR1 SGHVS, CDR2 FQNEAQ. This CDR3 contains 14 residues. CDR3 nucleotide sequence: TGTGCCAGCAGCTTAGGGGGGCCGCCCTACGAGCAGTACTTC. Translating it yields CASSLGGPPYEQYF. The full variable domain, rest sourced from reference TRBV7-8 and TRBJ2-7, is GAGVSQSPRYKVAKRGQDVALRCDPISGHVSLFWYQQALGQGPEFLTYFQNEAQLDKSGLPSDRFFAERPEGSVSTLKIQRTQQEDSAVYLCASSLGGPPYEQYFGPGTRLTVT.

The V call is TRBV30, the J call TRBJ2-2, with D possibly TRBD2 on 5 matching bases. The CDR3 totals 11 residues. The germline V gene encodes CDR1 GTSNPN and CDR2 SVGIG (reference sequence). The ends were cut back, 7 bases at V and 11 bases at J, with 14 bases in the middle. CDR3 nucleotides: TGTGCCTCTACCACCAGCGGCGAGCTGTTTTTT. Translation gives CASTTSGELFF.

The chain combines TRBV7-2 with TRBJ2-3; 10 bases are a match to TRBD2. CDR3 length: 14 amino acids. Germline V CDR1 and CDR2: SGHTA, FQGNSA. V was pared by 6 bases and J by 2 bases, with 2 bases of the junction left unmatched. CDR3 region: CASRLAGSTDTQYF. CDR3 bases: TGTGCCAGCAGACTAGCGGGGTCCACAGATACGCAGTATTTT.

The rearrangement joins TRBV9 to TRBJ2-3, with D perhaps matching TRBD1 (6 bases). This CDR3 is built from 11 residues. Deletions cut 2 bases from V and 9 bases from J, with 7 bases between. Looked up from germline, CDR1 is SGDLS and CDR2 is YYNGEE. CDR3 DNA: TGTGCCAGCAGCGTCGGGACAACGCAGTATTTT. This codes for CASSVGTTQYF.

The chain has TRBV2 and TRBJ2-6; perhaps TRBD1 as D (5 bases). The CDR3 totals 14 residues. Germline loops: CDR1 SNHLY, CDR2 FYNNEI. The V end was cut by 6 bases, the J end by 1 base, with 7 bases between. CDR3 amino acids: CASRSGSGANVLTF. In nucleotides, the CDR3 is TGTGCCAGCAGATCAGGGTCTGGGGCCAACGTCCTGACTTTC.

The V call is TRBV2, the J call TRBJ1-6, with D possibly matching TRBD1 (6 bases). This CDR3 is 15 amino acids long. Trimming pared 7 bases from V and 9 bases from J, leaving 19 bases between. In germline, CDR1 is SNHLY, CDR2 FYNNEI. This chain's CDR3 is CASMTQGASGSPLHF. CDR3 in DNA: TGTGCCAGCATGACACAGGGAGCGTCTGGTTCACCCCTCCACTTT.

The chain joins TRBV7-9 to TRBJ2-1; no firm D call. Deletions cut 1 base from V and 9 bases from J, with 10 bases between. The CDR3 length is 13 residues. CDR1 and CDR2 (germline): SEHNR, FQNEAQ (reference sequence). The chain's CDR3 is CASSLVENSEQFF. The CDR3 region has the DNA TGTGCCAGCAGCTTAGTTGAGAACAGTGAGCAGTTCTTC.

This clone was seen only a few times. J is TRBJ1-2 and V is TRBV10-3; 7 bases map to TRBD1. This CDR3 has 17 amino acids. The V and J ends lost 1 base and 1 base, in that order; junction bases with no gene match: 9. Germline CDR1 is ENHRY and CDR2 is SYGVKD. The CDR3 DNA is TGTGCCATCAGTGAGTTCGCCCCGGGACAGCTTAACTATGGCTACACCTTC. Translation gives CAISEFAPGQLNYGYTF.